This T cell receptor (beta chain) was profiled in a study of T cell repertoires in cytomegalovirus infection. Study background: The public TCR beta signatures pointed to both CMV infection and matching HLA type.

In its sample, this clonotype was seen many times. Its matching antigen is unknown. The CDR3 runs to 14 residues. Losses at the gene ends were 5 bases for V and 0 bases for J; bases not matched to a gene: 6. Germline V gene data show CDR1 as DFQATT and CDR2 as SNEGSKA (reference sequence). TCRdb itself ran the reads through MiXCR, one entry per CDR3 protein. In the table there are roughly 100,000 distinct CDR3 sequences, 16% of which are singletons. Points from the study as a whole: Clonotype analysis showed dominance of the ex vivo response by HLA-C-restricted CMV-specific TCR beta clonotypes. CMV carriers having the relevant HLA were flagged by cumulative public TCR beta family frequency.

The clonotype originates from a human donor in good health (CMV status not recorded). Some clones in this sample may be carry-over from other donors' samples. The sample was PBMCs. The gene calls are TRBV20-1 and TRBJ1-1, with 7 positions matching TRBD1. The CDR3 DNA sequence: TGCAGTGCTGGGACAGCCCATCTGAACACTGAAGCTTTCTTT. Protein sequence: CSAGTAHLNTEAFF.